Listed below are T cell receptor beta chains from one sample, sequenced in a study of cytomegalovirus exposure and HLA in healthy donors. TCRdb's copy holds only in-frame clones and misses some; the assay was immunoSEQ multiplex PCR. The repertoire consists of 190,000 or so clones, with roughly four fifths occurring once and the leading ten covering around 1.7%. The sample consisted of PBMCs. The receptors derive from a man aged 50-59 years in good health and CMV-seronegative. CDR3s include the opening cysteine and the closing phenylalanine or tryptophan. D genes are given only for firm matches. Clone sizes are given selectively: once, few, many, or a class where the clone is expanded.

j_gene | d_gene | v_gene | abundance | CDR3nt | CDR3aa
TRBJ2-7 | TRBD2 | TRBV18 | NA | TGTGCCAGCTCCCGGGCTAGCGGGAGTCGGGAGCAGTACTTC | CASSRASGSREQYF
TRBJ2-3 | TRBD2 | TRBV10-3 | NA | TGTGCCATCAAGGGGACTAGCGGGGGAGCCACAGATACGCAGTATTTT | CAIKGTSGGATDTQYF
TRBJ2-7 | NA | TRBV5-4 | NA | TGTGCCAGCAGCGTTGACGGGGCCTACGAGCAGTACTTC | CASSVDGAYEQYF
TRBJ1-1 | NA | TRBV5-6 | NA | TGTGCCAGCAGCTTCCCCGACAGCATCATGAACACTGAAGCTTTCTTT | CASSFPDSIMNTEAFF
TRBJ2-5 | TRBD2 | TRBV7-9 | NA | TGTGCCAGCAACTTAGGAGGGACTACCCGGGGGGAGACCCAGTACTTC | CASNLGGTTRGETQYF
TRBJ1-1 | TRBD1 | TRBV28 | NA | TGTGCCAGCAGTGCCACAGGGGTTGGGGCTTTCTTT | CASSATGVGAFF
TRBJ2-1 | TRBD1 | TRBV7-6 | NA | TGTGCCAGCAGCTCGGGACAGAGGCTATTGAATGAGCAGTTCTTC | CASSSGQRLLNEQFF
TRBJ2-7 | NA | TRBV7-6 | NA | TGTGCCAGCAGCCCTGCCTGGGAGGACCGCTACGAGCAGTACTTC | CASSPAWEDRYEQYF
TRBJ2-5 | TRBD1 | TRBV5-4 | NA | TGTGCCAGCAGCTGGGGGACAGGCGGACGTCAAGAGACCCAGTACTTC | CASSWGTGGRQETQYF
TRBJ2-7 | TRBD2 | TRBV6-1 | NA | TGTGCCAGCAGTGGATTAGCGGGGGGGCGTTACGAGCAGTACTTC | CASSGLAGGRYEQYF
TRBJ2-6 | NA | TRBV19 | few | TGTGCCAGTAGCCTCGGGGGAGACAGGGAGCCTGGGGCCAACGTCCTGACTTTC | CASSLGGDREPGANVLTF
TRBJ2-3 | NA | TRBV5-1 | NA | TGCGCCAGCAGCTTGTTAGGACTTAGCACAGATACGCAGTATTTT | CASSLLGLSTDTQYF
TRBJ1-2 | NA | TRBV15 | few | TGTGCCACCAGCAGTCACTCTAACTATGGCTACACCTTC | CATSSHSNYGYTF
TRBJ2-5 | TRBD2 | TRBV5-4 | NA | TGTGCCAGCAGCCTGCAAGGACTAGCGGGTTACCAAGAGACCCAGTACTTC | CASSLQGLAGYQETQYF
TRBJ2-5 | TRBD1 | TRBV5-1 | NA | TGCGCCAGCAGCACCGGGGACAGGCAAGAGACCCAGTACTTC | CASSTGDRQETQYF
TRBJ1-5 | NA | TRBV10-3 | NA | TGTGCCATCAGTGAAGCAAATCAGCCCCAGCATTTT | CAISEANQPQHF
TRBJ1-2 | NA | TRBV28 | few | TGTGCCAGCAGTTTAACGGGGGGATTCTATGGCTACACCTTC | CASSLTGGFYGYTF
TRBJ2-3 | NA | TRBV2 | few | TGTGCCACCCTAGGCGGTCTAAGCACAGATACGCAGTATTTT | CATLGGLSTDTQYF
TRBJ2-3 | TRBD2 | TRBV7-9 | NA | TGTGCCAGCAGCTTGCGTAGGGGCGGGGGGACAGATACGCAGTATTTT | CASSLRRGGGTDTQYF
TRBJ2-7 | NA | TRBV14 | NA | TGTGCCAGCAGCCTGTGGAGGGAATCGGGCGAGCAGTACTTC | CASSLWRESGEQYF
TRBJ2-1 | NA | TRBV7-2 | once | TGTGCCAGCAGCTTTGACAGTTTTGGTGAGCAGTTCTTC | CASSFDSFGEQFF
TRBJ2-6 | TRBD2 | TRBV27 | NA | TGTGCCAGCACATTCGGGGAGGGTTCTGGGGCCAACGTCCTGACTTTC | CASTFGEGSGANVLTF
TRBJ2-7 | NA | TRBV7-2 | NA | TGTGCCAGCAGCTTAGCGACAGTCGAGCAGTACTTC | CASSLATVEQYF
TRBJ2-7 | NA | TRBV7-9 | NA | TGTGCCAGCAGCTTATCACTGGGTTTCGGGTCCTACGAGCAGTACTTC | CASSLSLGFGSYEQYF
TRBJ2-3 | TRBD2 | TRBV9 | NA | TGTGCCAGCAGCTCAGTAGCGGGAACCACAGATACGCAGTATTTT | CASSSVAGTTDTQYF
TRBJ2-5 | NA | TRBV7-2 | NA | TGTGCCAGCAGCTTAGCCAGGGGCCAAGAGACCCAGTACTTC | CASSLARGQETQYF
TRBJ1-2 | NA | TRBV2 | NA | TGTGCCAGCAGGGAAGGACAGTCCACTTACTATGGCTACACCTTC | CASREGQSTYYGYTF
TRBJ1-1 | NA | TRBV6-1 | NA | TGTGCCAGCCCGAGCGCCAGGGAACACACTGAAGCTTTCTTT | CASPSAREHTEAFF
TRBJ2-2 | TRBD2 | TRBV7-6 | few | TGTGCCAGCAAAGGCGGGGGGCTTATCACCGGGGAGCTGTTTTTT | CASKGGGLITGELFF
TRBJ2-2 | TRBD1 | TRBV27 | NA | TGTGCCAGCAGTTACAGGGGTGACACCGGGGAGCTGTTTTTT | CASSYRGDTGELFF
TRBJ1-2 | TRBD1 | TRBV6-6 | NA | TGTGCCAGCAGTTCCATCCGAGGGGGCTCCAACTATGGCTACACCTTC | CASSSIRGGSNYGYTF
TRBJ2-1 | NA | TRBV19 | NA | TGTGCCAGTAACCCAACAGGGAGCTCCTACAATGAGCAGTTCTTC | CASNPTGSSYNEQFF
TRBJ2-7 | TRBD1 | TRBV19 | NA | TGTGCCAGTAGGCCGACAGGGCCCCGAGACGAGCAGTACTTC | CASRPTGPRDEQYF
TRBJ2-7 | TRBD1 | TRBV7-9 | NA | TGTTCCAGCAGCCATAGGGGGCCCTCCTACGAGCAGTACTTC | CSSSHRGPSYEQYF
TRBJ2-1 | TRBD2 | TRBV4-3 | NA | TGCGCCAGCAGCCAAGATACTAGCGGGGGGTACAATGAGCAGTTCTTC | CASSQDTSGGYNEQFF
TRBJ1-1 | NA | TRBV5-6 | few | TGTGCCAGCAGGCAAACCGACAGGATGAACACTGAAGCTTTCTTT | CASRQTDRMNTEAFF
TRBJ2-7 | TRBD1 | TRBV10-3 | NA | TGTGCCATCAATAACAGGGGGTTGATATGGCGGCAGTACTTC | CAINNRGLIWRQYF
TRBJ2-7 | TRBD2 | TRBV6-5 | NA | TGTGCCAGCAGTTACTCCTTTATGGCGGGAGTCAGCGAGCAGTACTTC | CASSYSFMAGVSEQYF
TRBJ2-1 | NA | TRBV30 | NA | TGTGCCTGGAGTGTACAGCCTAACAATGAGCAGTTCTTC | CAWSVQPNNEQFF
TRBJ2-7 | TRBD1 | TRBV7-9 | NA | TGTTCCAGCAGCTTACTTCAGGGGGCCGAGCAGTACTTC | CSSSLLQGAEQYF
TRBJ2-1 | TRBD2 | TRBV5-1 | NA | TGCGCCAGCAGCCTCCTAGCGGTGTCCTACAATGAGCAGTTCTTC | CASSLLAVSYNEQFF
TRBJ1-3 | NA | TRBV15 | NA | TGTGCCACCAGCAGAGATCGTGAGGGGGCCATATATTTT | CATSRDREGAIYF
TRBJ2-7 | TRBD2 | TRBV11-3 | NA | TGTGCCAGCAGCTTAGGAGCGGGAGGCTCCTACGAGCAGTACTTC | CASSLGAGGSYEQYF